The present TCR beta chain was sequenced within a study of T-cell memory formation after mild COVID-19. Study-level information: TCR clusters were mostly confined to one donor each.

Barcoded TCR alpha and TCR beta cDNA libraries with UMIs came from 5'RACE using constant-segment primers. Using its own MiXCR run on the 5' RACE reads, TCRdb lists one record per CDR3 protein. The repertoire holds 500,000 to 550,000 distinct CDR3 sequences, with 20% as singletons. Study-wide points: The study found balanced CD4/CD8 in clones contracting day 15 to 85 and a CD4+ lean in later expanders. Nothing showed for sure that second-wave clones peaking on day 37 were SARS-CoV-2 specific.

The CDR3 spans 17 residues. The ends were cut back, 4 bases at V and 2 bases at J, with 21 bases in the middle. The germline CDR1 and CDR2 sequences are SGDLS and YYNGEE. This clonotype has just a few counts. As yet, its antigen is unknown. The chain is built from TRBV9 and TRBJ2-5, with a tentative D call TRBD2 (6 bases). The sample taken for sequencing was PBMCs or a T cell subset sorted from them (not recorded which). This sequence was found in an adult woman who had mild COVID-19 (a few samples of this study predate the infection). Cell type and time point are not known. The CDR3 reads CASSPRLGERVQETQYF. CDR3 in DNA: TGTGCCAGCAGCCCACGACTGGGCGAGCGGGTACAAGAGACCCAGTACTTC.